The clone carrying this T cell receptor (beta chain) came up many times. Its antigen is as yet unknown. The CDR3 totals 17 residues. Trimming took 2 bases from V and 1 from J, leaving 18 bases between them. In germline, CDR1 is SGHNT, CDR2 YYREEE (reference sequence). Individually, cDNA molecules had unique molecular identifiers attached to them. TCRdb itself ran the 5' RACE reads through MiXCR, one entry per CDR3 protein. The profile covers around 53,000 distinct CDR3 sequences, with around 10% appearing a single time and over 2.5% taken by the ten largest. The data stem from a study of early T cells in non-severe SARS-CoV-2 infection. Whole-study context: It was bulk RNA from unsorted whole blood that was sequenced, and the chains were unpaired.

Study-level points and caveats: Comparison of clonotypes with VDJdb favored anti-spike CD8 responses while missing private and CD4 specificities.

The genes are TRBV5-4 and TRBJ1-1; D is possibly TRBD1 (5 bases). This sample comprised whole blood, obtained at baseline. The clonotype originates from an adult who was a healthcare worker with PCR-confirmed SARS-CoV-2 infection or an uninfected control (not recorded which). The CDR3 DNA reads as TGTGCCAGCAGCTTACCGAAATGGGACGGGACGAACACTGAAGCTTTCTTT. It translates to CASSLPKWDGTNTEAFF.